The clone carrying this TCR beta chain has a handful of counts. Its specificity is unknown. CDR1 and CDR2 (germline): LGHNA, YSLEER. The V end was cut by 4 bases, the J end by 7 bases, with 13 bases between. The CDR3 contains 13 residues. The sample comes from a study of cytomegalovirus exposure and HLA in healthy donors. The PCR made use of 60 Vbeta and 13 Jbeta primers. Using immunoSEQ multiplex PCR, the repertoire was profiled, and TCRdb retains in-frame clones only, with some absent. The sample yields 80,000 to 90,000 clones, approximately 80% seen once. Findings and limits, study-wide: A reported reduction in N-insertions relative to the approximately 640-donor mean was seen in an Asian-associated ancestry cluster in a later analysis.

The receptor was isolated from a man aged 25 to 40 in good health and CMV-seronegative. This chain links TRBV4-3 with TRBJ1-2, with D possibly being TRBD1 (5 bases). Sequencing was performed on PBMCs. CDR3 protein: CASSLTTVGGYTF. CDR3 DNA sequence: TGCGCCAGCAGCCTTACGACAGTGGGTGGCTACACCTTC.